A few counts support the clone carrying this T cell receptor (beta chain). TCRdb redid the calling of the RT-PCR reads with MiXCR, one entry per CDR3 protein. Counted here are fewer than 15,000 distinct CDR3 sequences, under 30% occurring once; the ten biggest clones make up about half. This sample was included in a study of patients and donors after allogeneic stem cell transplantation. V shed 6 bases and J shed 2 bases, with 13 bases lying between them. The CDR3 contains 14 residues. Germline V CDR1 and CDR2: MGHDK, SYGVNS. The chain links TRBV25-1 to TRBJ1-1; possibly TRBD1 for D (5 bases). What was sequenced was blood, either unsorted or a sorted T cell fraction (not recorded which). This sequence originates from a human donor who was either an allogeneic HSCT recipient or a stem cell or donor lymphocyte infusion donor (not recorded which). It is not recorded whose cells these are; they may come from a transplant donor. CDR3 sequence (DNA): TGTGCCAGCAGCCCAATTGGGGCCAACACTGAAGCTTTCTTT. Translation gives CASSPIGANTEAFF. Complete variable domain (other parts from reference TRBV25-1 and TRBJ1-1): EADIYQTPRYLVIGTGKKITLECSQTMGHDKMYWYQQDPGMELHLIHYSYGVNSTEKGDLSSESTVSRIRTEHFPLTLESARPSHTSQYLCASSPIGANTEAFFGQGTRLTVV.